The 22 T cell receptor beta chains in this list originate from one sample, sequenced in a study of control samples from healthy donors and cancer patients. This table comes from immunoSEQ multiplex PCR, and its TCRdb copy is limited to in-frame clones, with some not included. The profile shows approximately 100,000 clones, 88% of them singletons. The sample comprised blood. All receptors come from a man aged 25-45 years in good health.

The genes are TRBV5-1 and TRBJ2-2, with 11 bases that match TRBD2. Germline CDR1 and CDR2: SGHRS and YFSETQ. V lost 4 bases to trimming and J lost 7 bases; unmatched junction nucleotides: 12. The CDR3 contains 17 residues. Written as DNA, the CDR3 is TGCGCCAGCAGCCCCGGAGCGGCTAGCGGGAGGAGCGGGGAGCTGTTTTTT. This codes for CASSPGAASGRSGELFF.

Only one count was recorded for this clone. The genes are TRBV4-3 and TRBJ2-3; 7 nucleotides agree with TRBD2. J lost 2 bases, V lost 0 bases, and 5 bases had no gene match. In germline, CDR1 is LGHNA, CDR2 YSLEER. This CDR3 is 16 amino acids long. CDR3 amino acids: CASSQDLGRATDTQYF. The DNA for the CDR3 is TGCGCCAGCAGCCAAGATCTAGGGAGGGCCACAGATACGCAGTATTTT.

The chain combines TRBV6-5 with TRBJ1-4; 7 bases are a match to TRBD1. CDR3 length: 13 residues. CDR1 is MNHEY and CDR2 is SVGAGI in the germline V gene. The V and J ends lost 6 bases and 5 bases, in that order; junction bases with no gene match: 3. CDR3 in amino acids: CASRGQTNEKLFF. DNA of the CDR3: TGTGCCAGCAGGGGACAGACAAATGAAAAACTGTTTTTT.

The chain links TRBV12-3 or TRBV12-4 to TRBJ2-7, with unresolved D. Trimming left V 3 bases short and J 6 bases short, with 9 bases between. The CDR3 is made up of 12 amino acids. The CDR3 DNA reads TGTGCCAGCAGTTTCGTGGGGATCGAGCAGTACTTC. As protein: CASSFVGIEQYF.

The chain employs TRBV10-3 and TRBJ2-5, with TRBD1 matching 7 bases. V trimming: 0 bases; J trimming: 6 bases; junction bases outside the gene matches: 13. The CDR3 is 17 residues long. Germline V lookup: CDR1 ENHRY, CDR2 SYGVKD. CDR3 sequence reads: CAISESEIDRERKTQYF. The CDR3, as DNA: TGTGCCATCAGTGAGTCAGAAATAGACAGGGAGCGGAAGACCCAGTACTTC.

The chain carries TRBV7-8 and TRBJ2-7, with a tentative D call TRBD2 (5 bases). With 2 bases removed from V and 1 base from J, the gap between germline ends came to 9 bases. Germline CDR1 reads SGHVS; CDR2 reads FQNEAQ. This CDR3 is built from 14 residues. CDR3 sequence reads: CASSLTGDSYEQYF. In DNA form, the CDR3 reads TGTGCCAGCAGCTTAACCGGGGATTCCTACGAGCAGTACTTC.

V gene TRBV24-1 combines with J gene TRBJ2-3; D is unclear. Between the trimmed V and J ends, which lost 10 bases and 2 bases, there was a span of 24 bases. This CDR3 contains 17 residues. Germline CDR1 and CDR2: KGHDR and SFDVKD. The CDR3 loop reads CATERGLQSGSTDTQYF. DNA for the CDR3: TGTGCCACGGAAAGAGGATTACAGTCCGGTTCCACAGATACGCAGTATTTT.

This clone was seen once. The genes are TRBV30 and TRBJ2-7; TRBD2 aligns across 12 bases. Germline CDR1 GTSNPN, CDR2 SVGIG (reference sequence). The J segment lost 3 bases and the V segment lost 2 bases, leaving 8 bases of the junction unmatched. The CDR3 spans 16 residues. The CDR3 spells CAWSPPGLAGGYEQYF. Written as DNA, the CDR3 is TGTGCCTGGAGTCCGCCGGGACTAGCGGGCGGCTACGAGCAGTACTTC.

The rearrangement links TRBV6-2 or TRBV6-3 to TRBJ2-7; no definite D call. There are 11 residues in the CDR3. The V end was cut by 1 base, the J end by 7 bases, with 5 bases between. Germline V lookup: CDR1 MNHEY, CDR2 SVGEGT. CDR3 protein: CASSYFEEQYF. CDR3 in DNA: TGTGCCAGCAGTTACTTTGAGGAGCAGTACTTC.

This chain joins TRBV28 and TRBJ1-2; D is possibly TRBD1 (6 bases). V gave up 3 bases and J gave up 4 bases, with 18 bases separating them. The CDR3 spans 16 residues. The germline CDR1 and CDR2 sequences are MDHEN and SYDVKM. The DNA of the CDR3 is TGTGCCAGCAGTTTTGGTGCGGTTGGACAGAGCTATGGCTACACCTTC. Translation gives CASSFGAVGQSYGYTF.

The DNA for the CDR3 is TGCGCCAGCAGCCAAGGGGACAGGCTTCCAGAGACCCAGTACTTC. It specifies CASSQGDRLPETQYF. V gene TRBV4-1 combines with J gene TRBJ2-5; TRBD1 agrees at 8 bases. This CDR3 contains 15 residues. Germline V gene sequence: CDR1 MGHRA, CDR2 YSYEKL. V lost 1 base and J lost 4; bases outside the gene matches: 5.

CDR3 nucleotides: TGTGCTAGTGGCCCGGACAGGGTAGAGACCCAGTACTTC. Translating it yields CASGPDRVETQYF. The chain uses TRBV12-5 and TRBJ2-5; 8 bases fit TRBD1. CDR1 is LGHNT, CDR2 FRNRAP, per germline. The CDR3 extends over 13 amino acids. J was trimmed by 4 bases and V by 6 bases; bases with no gene match: 4.

The V call is TRBV27, the J call TRBJ2-7, with D possibly matching TRBD2 (6 bases). Germline V CDR1 and CDR2: MNHEY, SMNVEV (reference sequence). The ends were cut back, 0 bases at V and 6 bases at J, with 15 bases in the middle. The CDR3 has 15 amino acids. The DNA of the CDR3 is TGTGCCAGCAGTTTATCGACCGGGAGCTTCGGCGAGCAGTACTTC. Translation gives CASSLSTGSFGEQYF.

This clone was seen only a few times. The rearrangement joins TRBV12-3 or TRBV12-4 to TRBJ1-2, with TRBD1 matching 7 bases. The CDR3 sequence is 13 residues long. V trimming: 5 bases; J trimming: 6 bases; junction bases outside the gene matches: 6. CDR3 sequence reads: CASSSYRGDGYTF. CDR3 nucleotide sequence: TGTGCCAGCAGTAGCTACAGGGGTGATGGCTACACCTTC.

In DNA form, the CDR3 reads TGTGCCAGCAGTGAATTTGTGGGTAGCGTCGACTACAATGAGCAGTTCTTC. Translation gives CASSEFVGSVDYNEQFF. The V and J genes are TRBV2 and TRBJ2-1; a possible D gene is TRBD2 (5 bases). This CDR3 has 17 amino acids. The germline gives CDR1 SNHLY, CDR2 FYNNEI. V lost 2 bases to trimming and J lost 3 bases, with 17 bases between them.

The chain joins TRBV7-9 to TRBJ2-7, with TRBD2 identical over 8 bases. The V gene's germline CDR1 is SEHNR and CDR2 FQNEAQ (reference sequence). This CDR3 has 13 amino acids. J lost 6 bases, V lost 5 bases, and 6 bases had no gene match. The CDR3 DNA is TGTGCCAGCAGCATAATAGCGGGACCCGAGCAGTACTTC. Protein sequence: CASSIIAGPEQYF.

This chain joins TRBV4-3 and TRBJ2-7; 9 nucleotides line up with TRBD1. V gave up 1 base and J gave up 2 bases; unmatched junction bases: 3. CDR1 and CDR2 (germline): LGHNA, YSLEER. This CDR3 has 15 amino acids. This CDR3 is CASSQGQGDPYEQYF. In DNA form, the CDR3 reads TGCGCCAGCAGCCAAGGACAGGGGGACCCCTACGAGCAGTACTTC.

The rearrangement joins TRBV19 to TRBJ2-2; the match to TRBD2 covers 7 bases. Germline V gene lookup returns CDR1 LNHDA and CDR2 SQIVND (reference sequence). The CDR3 extends over 15 amino acids. The junction had 6 bases not matched to a gene; V was cut back by 3 bases and J by 5 bases. For the CDR3, the DNA is TGTGCCAGTAGTATGGGGACTATTAAAACCGGGGAGCTGTTTTTT. Translated, it gives CASSMGTIKTGELFF.

The genes are TRBV5-3 and TRBJ1-1; D ambiguous. TRBV5-3 is an ORF, and what it does is uncertain. V was cut by 4 bases and J by 5 bases, with 12 bases left in between. This CDR3 has 13 residues. DNA for the CDR3: TGTGCCAGAAGCACCCGTACCAGGACTGAAGCTTTCTTT. Its protein product is CARSTRTRTEAFF.

The V gene is TRBV6-5, the J gene TRBJ1-2; TRBD1 agrees at 7 bases. The CDR3 runs to 13 residues. The germline CDR1 and CDR2 sequences are MNHEY and SVGAGI. The trim removed 4 bases at V and 7 bases at J, leaving 6 bases unmatched. CDR3 protein: CASSWYRGAGYTF. DNA for the CDR3: TGTGCCAGCAGTTGGTACAGGGGCGCTGGCTACACCTTC.

The V and J genes are TRBV10-3 and TRBJ1-1; TRBD1 might be the D (5 bases). V was clipped by 6 bases and J by 4 bases, with 15 bases between them. The CDR3 runs 14 residues. Germline CDR1 reads ENHRY; CDR2 reads SYGVKD. The DNA for the CDR3 is TGTGCCATCAGGCCCGCCGGGGCCAGCACTGAAGCTTTCTTT. It encodes CAIRPAGASTEAFF.

The gene calls are TRBV28 and TRBJ1-5; D is ambiguous. CDR1 is MDHEN and CDR2 is SYDVKM in the germline V gene. V was trimmed by 1 base and J by 4 bases, leaving 8 bases between them. The length of the CDR3 is 14 residues. CDR3 DNA: TGTGCCAGCAGTTTATATACAGAGAATCAGCCCCAGCATTTT. It translates to CASSLYTENQPQHF.